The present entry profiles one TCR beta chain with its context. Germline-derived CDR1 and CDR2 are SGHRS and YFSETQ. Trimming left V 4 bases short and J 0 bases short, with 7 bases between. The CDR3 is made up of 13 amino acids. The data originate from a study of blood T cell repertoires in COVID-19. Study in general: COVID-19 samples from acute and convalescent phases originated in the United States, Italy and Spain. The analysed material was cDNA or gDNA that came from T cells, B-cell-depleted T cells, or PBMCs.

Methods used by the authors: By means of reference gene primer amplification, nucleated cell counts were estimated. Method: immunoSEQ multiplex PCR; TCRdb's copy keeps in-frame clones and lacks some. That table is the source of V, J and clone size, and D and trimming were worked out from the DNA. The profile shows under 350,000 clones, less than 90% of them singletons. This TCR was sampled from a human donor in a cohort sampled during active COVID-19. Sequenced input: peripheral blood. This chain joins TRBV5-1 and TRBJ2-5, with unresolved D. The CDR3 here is CASSATHQETQYF. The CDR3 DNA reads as TGCGCCAGCAGCGCGACACACCAAGAGACCCAGTACTTC.